Given below is one T cell receptor beta chain in context. What this receptor recognizes is not known. No base quality values were provided; no much bigger clone lies one nucleotide off. The data were taken from a study of blood T cell repertoires in COVID-19 (dated by TCRdb to about 2020). Concerning the study at large: Samples from collaborators originated in the United States, Italy and Spain and spanned both the acute and convalescent phases of COVID-19. The prospective study material was composed of cDNA or gDNA derived from T cells, B-cell-depleted T cells, or PBMCs. Subjects who had been exposed to COVID-19, were actively infected with it, or had recovered from it provided the deeply sampled blood TCRbeta repertoires that made up the dataset. The repertoires were made available in a free public database intended to serve as a resource for research on the immune response to SARS-CoV-2. Samples came from the ongoing ImmuneRACE study (first 160 participants) plus 1,254 subjects from 6 global collaborators. Sample metadata almost always included a de-identified subject ID, COVID-19 status, age in years and sex. Where HLA class I and class II types were available, the types were taken from metadata supplied by the sample provider, not from assay-based typing.

The immunoSEQ Assay, a bias-controlled multiplex PCR, was used to amplify TCRbeta CDR3 regions from genomic DNA. Per the authors' processing: Within the assay, amplification of reference gene primers was used to estimate how many nucleated cells each sample contained. Sequence reads were collapsed and filtered to measure the absolute abundance of every unique TCRbeta CDR3 rearrangement. For each sample, productive Simpson clonality was calculated as the square root of Simpson's diversity index over productive rearrangements. In its TCRdb copy, this immuneACCESS table keeps in-frame sequences only and misses some clones. Where compared with another copy, unresolved V genes explain less than half of these, and the others have no known cause. That table is the source of V, J and clone size, and D and trimming were worked out from the DNA. Recorded for this sample are 55,000 to 80,000 clones; about nine tenths of them occurred a single time. The ten largest make up 5.5% to 6.5% of the sample.

Paper-wide results and their limitations: Clinical and demographic metadata were provided uncurated, with the amount varying by source and participant.

The collaborating institutions used their own protocols to collect whole blood in K2EDTA tubes. For TCRbeta analysis, collaborators shipped samples as frozen whole blood, isolated PBMCs, or DNA extracted from either of those sample types. CDR1 and CDR2, looked up from the germline V gene, are KGHSH and LQKENI. From cysteine to phenylalanine, the CDR3 is 15 amino acids long. Just CDR3 DNA is preserved here, 45 bases in frame from base 1. V sheds 3 bases and J sheds 1 base, leaving 12 bases between their ends. The rearrangement combines TRBV18 with TRBJ1-1; confidence is insufficient to name the D gene. Sample: peripheral blood. This sequence was found in a human donor in a cohort sampled during active COVID-19. The CDR3 region reads CASSPAGSGNTEAFF. The base sequence is TGTGCCAGCTCACCCGCGGGAAGTGGGAACACTGAAGCTTTCTTT.